The rows below give T cell receptor beta chains drawn from one sample of a study of cytomegalovirus exposure and HLA in healthy donors. Sequencing was performed with immunoSEQ multiplex PCR; in TCRdb, only in-frame clones are kept and a portion is missing. The sample includes about 84,000 clones. The sample consisted of PBMCs. The source of these receptors is a man aged 45-65 years in good health and CMV-seronegative. Each CDR3 is given with its conserved first and last residue. The D gene is left open where the match is weak.

j_call v_call d_call cdr3_aa cdr3_nt
TRBJ1-1 TRBV7-2 . CASSLNLLGAMVTEAFF TGTGCCAGCAGCTTAAATCTCCTGGGGGCCATGGTCACTGAAGCTTTCTTT
TRBJ1-2 TRBV29-1 TRBD1 CSVSRDRGQVYGYTF TGCAGCGTTTCCAGGGACAGGGGGCAAGTCTATGGCTACACCTTC
TRBJ1-2 TRBV29-1 TRBD1 CSVEGDRANYGYTF TGCAGCGTTGAAGGGGACAGGGCTAACTATGGCTACACCTTC
TRBJ2-7 TRBV2 . CASSVEGTTSQYEQYF TGTGCCAGCAGTGTAGAAGGGACAACCAGTCAATACGAGCAGTACTTC
TRBJ1-3 TRBV6-5 . CASSQSGTGNTIYF TGTGCCAGCAGTCAGAGCGGCACTGGAAACACCATATATTTT
TRBJ1-2 TRBV6-5 . CASSPDRNYGYTF TGTGCCAGCAGCCCAGACAGGAACTATGGCTACACCTTC
TRBJ2-1 TRBV12-5 TRBD2 CASGAGGNEQFF TGTGCTAGTGGCGCGGGGGGCAATGAGCAGTTCTTC
TRBJ1-5 TRBV7-9 TRBD1 CASSSGTVNQPQHF TGTGCCAGCAGTTCCGGGACAGTTAATCAGCCCCAGCATTTT
TRBJ2-3 TRBV2 . CASSYLPITSTDTQYF TGTGCCAGCAGCTACTTACCCATCACTAGCACAGATACGCAGTATTTT
TRBJ1-2 TRBV6-5 TRBD1 CASSSADRGIYGYTF TGTGCCAGCAGTTCCGCCGACAGGGGGATCTATGGCTACACCTTC
TRBJ1-1 TRBV13 . CASSLDGSYTEAFF TGTGCCAGCAGCTTAGACGGGTCCTACACTGAAGCTTTCTTT
TRBJ2-5 TRBV11-2 TRBD2 CASSRLISGGLETQYF TGTGCCAGCAGCCGACTCATTAGCGGGGGGCTGGAGACCCAGTACTTC
TRBJ1-2 TRBV2 . CASSERRENYGYTF TGTGCCAGCAGTGAACGCCGGGAGAACTATGGCTACACCTTC
TRBJ1-2 TRBV7-2 . CASSLHREGYGYTF TGTGCCAGCAGCTTACACAGGGAGGGCTATGGCTACACCTTC
TRBJ2-3 TRBV11-2 . CASSFDWTGGNTDTQYF TGTGCCAGCAGCTTTGATTGGACAGGAGGGAACACAGATACGCAGTATTTT
TRBJ2-7 TRBV9 TRBD1 CASSVTGASYEQYF TGTGCCAGCAGCGTAACAGGGGCCTCCTACGAGCAGTACTTC
TRBJ2-7 TRBV28 TRBD1 CASSLSSGQGRDEQYF TGTGCCAGCAGTTTGTCTTCGGGACAGGGGAGGGACGAGCAGTACTTC
TRBJ2-1 TRBV28 TRBD1 CASTTGTVYNEQFF TGTGCCAGCACTACCGGGACAGTGTACAATGAGCAGTTCTTC
TRBJ2-7 TRBV6-5 . CASSYSTGEAYEQYF TGTGCCAGCAGTTACTCGACTGGAGAGGCCTACGAGCAGTACTTC
TRBJ2-3 TRBV9 . CASSVVGESTDTQYF TGTGCCAGCAGCGTAGTCGGGGAGAGCACAGATACGCAGTATTTT
TRBJ1-1 TRBV6-5 TRBD1 CASSYTTGVDTEAFF TGTGCCAGCAGTTACACTACAGGGGTCGACACTGAAGCTTTCTTT
TRBJ1-2 TRBV7-9 TRBD1 CASSSGTGMGDYGYTF TGTGCCAGCAGCTCCGGGACAGGGATGGGGGACTATGGCTACACCTTC
TRBJ2-3 TRBV9 . CASSETALSTDTQYF TGTGCCAGCAGCGAGACAGCTCTAAGTACAGATACGCAGTATTTT
TRBJ1-4 TRBV5-1 . CASRPLGGLDEKLFF TGCGCCAGCAGACCCTTGGGGGGGCTGGACGAAAAACTGTTTTTT
TRBJ2-1 TRBV15 . CATSKQTGEQFF TGTGCCACCAGCAAACAAACGGGTGAGCAGTTCTTC
TRBJ2-2 TRBV27 TRBD2 CASSPGLAGHTGELFF TGTGCCAGCAGTCCGGGACTAGCGGGGCACACCGGGGAGCTGTTTTTT
TRBJ1-5 TRBV28 . CASSFRGSVQPQHF TGTGCCAGCAGTTTCCGGGGATCTGTCCAGCCCCAGCATTTT
TRBJ2-5 TRBV6-5 TRBD2 CASSPRAGGQETQYF TGTGCCAGCAGCCCTAGAGCGGGGGGTCAAGAGACCCAGTACTTC
TRBJ2-7 TRBV27 . CASLGQAHREQYF TGTGCCAGCCTGGGGCAGGCGCATCGGGAGCAGTACTTC
TRBJ1-1 TRBV19 . CASSALTKPLNTEAFF TGTGCCAGTAGTGCCCTGACAAAACCTTTGAACACTGAAGCTTTCTTT
TRBJ1-3 TRBV7-9 TRBD1 CASSLAGQGNTIYF TGTGCCAGCAGCTTAGCGGGACAGGGAAACACCATATATTTT
TRBJ2-3 TRBV7-9 . CASSLGDKRKNLGTDTQYF TGTGCCAGCAGCTTAGGGGACAAACGAAAAAATCTCGGCACAGATACGCAGTATTTT
TRBJ1-3 TRBV27 TRBD1 CASRRTGEQWGSGNTIYF TGTGCCAGCAGGCGGACAGGGGAGCAGTGGGGCTCTGGAAACACCATATATTTT
TRBJ1-1 TRBV5-1 . CASSQGGDRTEAFF TGCGCCAGCAGCCAGGGCGGGGATCGAACTGAAGCTTTCTTT
TRBJ1-6 TRBV11-2 . CASSLAGFRSPLHF TGTGCCAGCAGCTTAGCGGGGTTCCGGTCACCCCTCCACTTT
TRBJ2-3 TRBV7-2 TRBD2 CASSTSGGAGIDTQYF TGTGCCAGCAGCACTAGCGGGGGGGCAGGGATAGATACGCAGTATTTT
TRBJ2-7 TRBV7-8 . CASSLVLYTYEQYF TGTGCCAGCAGCTTAGTTCTGTATACCTACGAGCAGTACTTC
TRBJ2-7 TRBV5-1 . CASSTRQASYEQYF TGCGCCAGCAGCACCCGACAGGCCTCCTACGAGCAGTACTTC
TRBJ2-3 TRBV5-1 TRBD2 CASSLLAGMSTDTQYF TGCGCCAGCAGCTTACTAGCGGGGATGAGCACAGATACGCAGTATTTT
TRBJ2-7 TRBV6-5 . CASSYERGTYEQYF TGTGCCAGCAGTTACGAACGAGGCACCTACGAGCAGTACTTC
TRBJ1-1 TRBV4-1 TRBD1 CASSQERQGAPEAFF TGCGCCAGCAGCCAAGAGAGACAGGGTGCCCCTGAAGCTTTCTTT
TRBJ1-1 TRBV27 . CASSFSPSPNTEAFF TGTGCCAGCAGTTTTAGTCCTTCACCGAACACTGAAGCTTTCTTT
TRBJ1-1 TRBV28 . CASSHIPLLSSGQYNTEAFF TGTGCCAGCAGTCACATCCCCCTTCTTTCCTCGGGACAATACAACACTGAAGCTTTCTTT
TRBJ1-1 TRBV14 . CASSQHTMNTEAFF TGTGCCAGCAGCCAACACACAATGAACACTGAAGCTTTCTTT
TRBJ1-6 TRBV28 . CASSSGAYNSPLHF TGTGCCAGCAGTTCAGGGGCCTATAATTCACCCCTCCACTTT
TRBJ2-1 TRBV11-2 TRBD1 CASSSHEGQGIHNEQFF TGTGCCAGCAGCTCCCACGAGGGACAGGGCATCCACAATGAGCAGTTCTTC
TRBJ2-7 TRBV13 . CASSARQYRDHEQYF TGTGCCAGCAGCGCAAGGCAATACAGGGACCACGAGCAGTACTTC
TRBJ2-7 TRBV27 . CASSLRGGDEQYF TGTGCCAGCAGTCTCCGAGGCGGTGACGAGCAGTACTTC
TRBJ2-2 TRBV19 . CASSMLASTGELFF TGTGCCAGTAGTATGCTGGCATCCACCGGGGAGCTGTTTTTT
TRBJ2-7 TRBV6-5 TRBD1 CASSYSKQGARYEQYF TGTGCCAGCAGTTACTCGAAACAGGGGGCACGGTACGAGCAGTACTTC
TRBJ2-6 TRBV5-1 TRBD1 CASSFDSRGRVSGANVLTF TGCGCCAGCAGCTTTGATTCCAGGGGGCGCGTATCTGGGGCCAACGTCCTGACTTTC
TRBJ1-1 TRBV11-1 . CASSLGPYEAFF TGTGCCAGCAGCTTAGGTCCCTATGAAGCTTTCTTT
TRBJ2-1 TRBV5-1 TRBD2 CASSLSSGLAGGPGYNEQFF TGCGCCAGCAGCTTGTCCTCGGGACTAGCGGGGGGGCCTGGCTACAATGAGCAGTTCTTC